A single sample gave rise to the 19 T cell receptor beta chains below, sequenced in a study of shared clonotypes between healthy human individuals. TCRdb's table, derived via immunoSEQ multiplex PCR, lists solely in-frame clones and lacks some. The table records under 550,000 clones, about 96% of them present only once. The sequenced sample was naive CD4+ T cells sorted from blood. Subset specified: CD45RA+ positively selected. The source of these receptors is a woman aged 25 to 39 in good health.

The chain has TRBV2 and TRBJ2-3, with TRBD2 matching over 9 bases. The J segment lost 3 bases and the V segment lost 6 bases, leaving 7 bases of the junction unmatched. CDR1 SNHLY and CDR2 FYNNEI come from the germline V gene. This CDR3 has 15 residues. The DNA for the CDR3 is TGTGCCAGCAGCGCAGAAAGCGGGAGGACAGATACGCAGTATTTT. This gives the protein CASSAESGRTDTQYF.

Turning to this clone: Other DNA variants within this sample encode the same CDR3. The gene calls are TRBV28 and TRBJ1-2; 10 bases line up with TRBD1. The CDR3 has 14 residues. The V and J ends lost 5 bases and 2 bases, in that order; junction bases with no gene match: 2. Per germline, CDR1 MDHEN and CDR2 SYDVKM. The CDR3 is CASSRGQGNYGYTF. For the CDR3, the DNA is TGTGCCAGCAGTCGGGGACAGGGGAACTATGGCTACACCTTC.

The chain joins TRBV7-9 to TRBJ2-7; 7 nucleotides line up with TRBD1. From germline, CDR1 is SEHNR and CDR2 FQNEAQ (reference sequence). The V gene end was trimmed by 1 base and the J gene end by 4 bases; junction bases not matched to a gene: 7. This CDR3 contains 15 residues. DNA of the CDR3: TGTGCCAGCAGCTTAGGGACAGGCCGACTGTACGAGCAGTACTTC. This translates into CASSLGTGRLYEQYF. Using reference TRBV7-9 and TRBJ2-7 for the parts outside the CDR3, the full variable domain is DTGVSQNPRHKITKRGQNVTFRCDPISEHNRLYWYRQTLGQGPEFLTYFQNEAQLEKSRLLSDRFSAERPKGSFSTLEIQRTEQGDSAMYLCASSLGTGRLYEQYFGPGTRLTVT.

The CDR3 DNA is TGTGCCAGCCAGTTAGCCTACGAGCAGTACTTC. Translation: CASQLAYEQYF. V is TRBV28 and J is TRBJ2-5; D is uncertain. The J call may be mistaken, given a closer DNA end match to TRBJ2-7. Germline values: CDR1 MDHEN, CDR2 SYDVKM. The CDR3 loop spans 11 amino acids.

V is TRBV23-1 and J is TRBJ2-7; 10 positions agree with TRBD2. TRBV23-1 is annotated as an ORF whose role is uncertain. The CDR3 is 16 residues long. With 11 bases clipped from V and 4 bases from J, the junction kept 17 bases outside the gene matches. CDR3 sequence (DNA): TGCGCCTCACGGAGGGTGGGGGCTAGCGGGAGTTACGAGCAGTACTTC. It encodes CASRRVGASGSYEQYF.

V usage is TRBV16 and J usage is TRBJ2-5; 8 bases align to TRBD1. The J call may be in error: the DNA end matches TRBJ2-7 better. CDR1 is KGHSY and CDR2 is FQNENV in the germline V gene. CDR3 length equals 15 residues. CDR3 sequence (DNA): TGTGCCAGCAGCCAACGGACAGGGTTCTCCTACGAGCAGTACTTC. Translated, it gives CASSQRTGFSYEQYF.

V and J are TRBV19 and TRBJ1-2; 8 nucleotides match TRBD1. Looked up from germline, CDR1 is LNHDA and CDR2 is SQIVND (reference sequence). The CDR3 loop spans 17 amino acids. The J segment lost 2 bases and the V segment lost 1 base, leaving 9 bases of the junction unmatched. CDR3 nucleotide sequence: TGTGCCAGTAGTATAGTCCGTCCAGGGGGCATGAACTATGGCTACACCTTC. Translated: CASSIVRPGGMNYGYTF.

J is TRBJ2-7 and V is TRBV29-1; D not certain. Trimming left V 4 bases short and J 0 bases short, with 10 bases between. Germline CDR1 SQVTM, CDR2 ANQGSEA. CDR3 size: 13 residues. CDR3 coding DNA: TGCAGCGTTGTTTCGGACCTCTCCTACGAGCAGTACTTC. Encoded protein: CSVVSDLSYEQYF.

The chain is built from TRBV19 and TRBJ2-3; D unresolved. V was clipped by 5 bases and J by 2 bases, with 8 bases between them. The germline CDR1 and CDR2 sequences are LNHDA and SQIVND (reference sequence). There are 13 residues in the CDR3. The CDR3 protein is CASSPSLTDTQYF. The CDR3 DNA reads TGTGCCAGTAGTCCCTCCCTCACAGATACGCAGTATTTT.

V is TRBV18 and J is TRBJ1-5, with a possible D match to TRBD1 (5 bases). Germline V gene sequence: CDR1 KGHSH, CDR2 LQKENI. This CDR3 has 14 residues. Trimming took off 2 bases at V and 5 bases at J, with 10 bases between the two ends. CDR3 nucleotide sequence: TGTGCCAGCTCACCAAGCAGGGTGGATCAGCCCCAGCATTTT. Amino acid sequence: CASSPSRVDQPQHF.

This clone was found once. This chain connects TRBV5-1 to TRBJ2-6; D not certain. Germline-derived CDR1 and CDR2 are SGHRS and YFSETQ. V was shortened by 1 base and J by 0 bases, with 14 bases between the two germline ends. The CDR3 sequence is 18 residues long. The CDR3 reads CASSLSGSDYSGANVLTF. The CDR3, as DNA: TGCGCCAGCAGCTTGTCGGGTTCAGATTACTCTGGGGCCAACGTCCTGACTTTC.

The chain is built from TRBV11-2 and TRBJ2-3; no clear D. The germline V and J ends were trimmed by 1 base and 2 bases, with 10 bases remaining between them. Germline CDR1 reads SGHAT; CDR2 reads FQNNGV. There are 15 residues in the CDR3. The DNA for the CDR3 is TGTGCCAGCAGCTTAGCGCGAGTCATCACAGATACGCAGTATTTT. Residues: CASSLARVITDTQYF.

This clone occurred once. The genes are TRBV2 and TRBJ1-1, with D possibly being TRBD1 (5 bases). Between the trimmed V and J ends, which lost 6 bases and 8 bases, there was a span of 19 bases. Per the germline V gene, CDR1 is SNHLY and CDR2 is FYNNEI. CDR3 size: 14 residues. CDR3 in DNA: TGTGCCAGCAGCGTAGACAGCTGGGAATGGGAAGCTTTCTTT. It specifies CASSVDSWEWEAFF. The complete variable domain, with remaining parts taken from reference TRBV2 and TRBJ1-1, reads EPEVTQTPSHQVTQMGQEVILRCVPISNHLYFYWYRQILGQKVEFLVSFYNNEISEKSEIFDDQFSVERPDGSNFTLKIRSTKLEDSAMYFCASSVDSWEWEAFFGQGTRLTVV.

V and J are TRBV30 and TRBJ1-2; no firm D call. The length of the CDR3 is 16 residues. Per the germline V gene, CDR1 is GTSNPN and CDR2 is SVGIG (reference sequence). Deletions cut 3 bases from V and 4 bases from J, with 21 bases between. CDR3 in amino acids: CAWRLPMGAGFYGYTF. CDR3 DNA sequence: TGTGCCTGGAGGTTACCCATGGGAGCGGGCTTCTATGGCTACACCTTC.

This chain joins TRBV4-1 and TRBJ2-7; no clear D gene. Germline assignment: CDR1 MGHRA and CDR2 YSYEKL. The CDR3 has 14 amino acids. The V and J ends lost 3 bases and 2 bases respectively, with 11 bases between them. The DNA for the CDR3 is TGCGCCAGCAGCCATGGTCGCGGAGCCTACGAGCAGTACTTC. Translated: CASSHGRGAYEQYF.

Concerning this clone itself: Other DNA sequences within the sample encode an identical CDR3. V and J are TRBV27 and TRBJ2-1; TRBD1 matches 7 bases. CDR1 is MNHEY, CDR2 SMNVEV, per germline (reference sequence). With 4 bases clipped from V and 1 base from J, the junction kept 4 bases outside the gene matches. This CDR3 is built from 15 residues. The CDR3 spells CASSSYRGSYNEQFF. CDR3 sequence (DNA): TGTGCCAGCAGTTCCTACAGGGGATCCTACAATGAGCAGTTCTTC.

The chain is built from TRBV9 and TRBJ2-5; no definite D call. CDR3 length: 15 amino acids. Germline V CDR1 and CDR2: SGDLS, YYNGEE. Trimming took off 0 bases at V and 7 bases at J, with 16 bases between the two ends. The CDR3 spells CASSVASSGVGTQYF. The CDR3 DNA follows: TGTGCCAGCAGCGTAGCGTCTTCCGGAGTTGGGACCCAGTACTTC.

A single count supports this clone. V gene TRBV9 combines with J gene TRBJ2-5; no clear D gene. The V gene lost 4 bases and the J gene lost 5 bases, with 18 bases spanning the gap. This CDR3 comprises 15 residues. Germline V gene sequence: CDR1 SGDLS, CDR2 YYNGEE. The CDR3 sequence is CASSPSGGGMETQYF. In DNA, the CDR3 is TGTGCCAGCAGCCCCTCCGGTGGCGGCATGGAGACCCAGTACTTC.

The chain recombines TRBV10-3 with TRBJ2-5, with a tentative D call TRBD1 (6 bases). The CDR3 loop spans 11 amino acids. Germline CDR1 is ENHRY and CDR2 is SYGVKD. CDR3 in amino acids: CATGLQETQYF. The CDR3, as DNA: TGTGCGACAGGACTGCAAGAGACCCAGTACTTC.